This T cell receptor (beta chain) was documented in a study of control samples from healthy donors and cancer patients. The CDR3 is 14 amino acids. Per germline, CDR1 MGHDK and CDR2 SYGVNS. V was clipped by 3 bases and J by 6 bases; unmatched bases: 4. Assay: immunoSEQ multiplex PCR; the TCRdb copy retains only in-frame clones and omits some. The data contain about 160,000 clones, roughly 95% of them singletons. The V call is TRBV25-1, the J call TRBJ2-7, with 11 bases identical to TRBD2. The sequencing sample was made of blood. The TCR was taken from a young woman in good health. The CDR3 nucleotides read TGTGCCAGCAGTGAGACTAGCGGGACAACCGAGCAGTACTTC. This sequence encodes CASSETSGTTEQYF.